Below, 18 T cell receptor beta chains from the same sample are listed, as sequenced in a study of blood T cells in healthy people across ages. Together with a sample-barcoded 5' primer, a J-beta primer mix was included in a second PCR lasting roughly 7 to 11 cycles. MiXCR, run by TCRdb on the 5' RACE reads, gives a single entry per CDR3 protein. This table has 850,000 to 950,000 distinct CDR3 sequences, roughly 26% appearing once. Sequencing was carried out using blood. These receptor sequences come from an elderly woman in good health.

In its sample, this clonotype was seen many times. The rearrangement uses TRBV11-2 and TRBJ2-5; D remains unclear. The CDR3 loop spans 12 amino acids. The germline V and J ends were trimmed by 3 bases and 5 bases, with 7 bases remaining between them. The germline V gene encodes CDR1 SGHAT and CDR2 FQNNGV. The CDR3 DNA follows: TGTGCCAGCAGCTTTGTGACGGAGACCCAGTACTTC. The encoded protein is CASSFVTETQYF.

This clonotype came up many times. The chain couples TRBV12-3 or TRBV12-4 to TRBJ2-3; TRBD2 matches at 10 bases. With 6 bases clipped from V and 5 bases from J, the junction kept 8 bases outside the gene matches. The CDR3 is made up of 15 amino acids. The CDR3 region is CASSQSGGALDTQYF. In nucleotides, the CDR3 is TGTGCCAGCAGCCAAAGCGGGGGGGCCTTAGATACGCAGTATTTT.

This clonotype occurred many times. The chain links TRBV6-1 to TRBJ1-2; TRBD1 is a possible D gene (6 bases). Germline-derived CDR1 and CDR2 are MNHNS and SASEGT. V shed 4 bases and J shed 0 bases, with 15 bases lying between them. The CDR3 runs to 16 residues. The CDR3 DNA reads TGTGCCAGCAGTGCCAACTCCCGGACAGCTAACTATGGCTACACCTTC. Translated: CASSANSRTANYGYTF.

This clonotype was counted at least ten times. The rearrangement links TRBV2 to TRBJ1-2; no definite D call. The CDR3 contains 11 residues. Germline V CDR1 and CDR2: SNHLY, FYNNEI. With 2 bases removed from V and 9 bases from J, the gap between germline ends came to 7 bases. The CDR3 DNA is TGTGCCAGCAGTGAAACGATGAGCTACACCTTC. It yields the protein CASSETMSYTF.

Many counts were recorded for this clonotype. The gene calls are TRBV7-2 and TRBJ2-1, with D hard to call. The V and J ends lost 1 base and 5 bases respectively, with 9 bases between them. Germline CDR1 SGHTA, CDR2 FQGNSA. This CDR3 spans 14 amino acids. CDR3 loop: CASSLVGSNNEQFF. The CDR3 DNA reads TGTGCCAGCAGCTTAGTGGGCAGCAACAATGAGCAGTTCTTC.

This clonotype was seen a handful of times. This rearrangement joins TRBV7-2 to TRBJ1-2; perhaps TRBD1 as D (5 bases). The CDR3 loop spans 13 amino acids. Germline CDR1 and CDR2: SGHTA and FQGNSA. Trimming removed 1 base at V and 8 bases at J, with 11 bases between. The CDR3 nucleotides read TGTGCCAGCAGCTTAGGGGGCAGGGAGGGCTACACCTTC. This sequence encodes CASSLGGREGYTF. Supplemented by reference TRBV7-2 and TRBJ1-2, the full variable domain reads GAGVSQSPSNKVTEKGKDVELRCDPISGHTALYWYRQSLGQGLEFLIYFQGNSAPDKSGLPSDRFSAERTGGSVSTLTIQRTQQEDSAVYLCASSLGGREGYTFGSGTRLTVV.

There are a few counts of this clonotype. The chain combines TRBV5-1 with TRBJ2-1; D might be TRBD1 (5 bases). The CDR3 spans 16 residues. From germline, CDR1 is SGHRS and CDR2 YFSETQ. The V end lost 1 base, the J end lost 6 bases, and 17 bases lay between the germline ends. The CDR3 loop reads CASSLSGVRALNEQFF. In nucleotides, the CDR3 is TGCGCCAGCAGCTTGTCTGGGGTCAGGGCACTCAATGAGCAGTTCTTC.

The chain is built from TRBV6-1 and TRBJ1-6; D call uncertain. CDR1 is MNHNS, CDR2 SASEGT, per germline. Trimming cost V 2 bases and J 1 base, with 3 bases left between them. The CDR3 length is 14 residues. Here the CDR3 DNA reads TGTGCCAGCAGTGAACTGTCCTATAATTCACCCCTCCACTTT. Translated: CASSELSYNSPLHF.

This clonotype was seen a handful of times. The V call is TRBV6-6, the J call TRBJ1-2, with D uncertain. Germline V gene sequence: CDR1 MNHNY, CDR2 SVGAGI (reference sequence). V lost 6 bases and J lost 4, with 18 bases in between. CDR3 length: 15 amino acids. The CDR3 nucleotides are TGTGCCAGCAGGATCCCAGTAGGTTCCACCTATGGCTACACCTTC. It codes for CASRIPVGSTYGYTF.

This clonotype was seen a few times. A much larger clone differs from this one at a single base, so this may be a read error. The V and J genes are TRBV20-1 and TRBJ2-1; 9 positions agree with TRBD1. The germline CDR1 and CDR2 sequences are DFQATT and SNEGSKA (reference sequence). J was trimmed by 6 bases and V by 6 bases; bases with no gene match: 12. CDR3 size: 15 residues. CDR3 loop: CSARGATGGSNEQFF. The CDR3 DNA sequence: TGCAGTGCCAGGGGCGCGACAGGGGGTAGCAATGAGCAGTTCTTC.

This clonotype has ten or more counts. The chain is built from TRBV20-1 and TRBJ1-6; 7 nucleotides agree with TRBD1. J lost 8 bases, V lost 0 bases, and 10 bases had no gene match. Germline lookup yields CDR1 DFQATT and CDR2 SNEGSKA (reference sequence). The CDR3 is 16 residues long. The CDR3 sequence: CSARDDRGRGDSPLHF. In DNA form, the CDR3 reads TGCAGTGCTAGAGATGATCGCGGCAGGGGGGATTCACCCCTCCACTTT.

A few counts support this clonotype. This chain links TRBV20-1 with TRBJ2-1; TRBD2 matches at 9 bases. V lost 3 bases to trimming and J lost 10 bases; unmatched junction nucleotides: 13. There are 15 residues in the CDR3. Germline V gene sequence: CDR1 DFQATT, CDR2 SNEGSKA (reference sequence). The CDR3 DNA reads TGCAGTGCTAGGGTAGCGGGGGCTCTCTCCTACGAGCAGTTCTTC. Translation gives CSARVAGALSYEQFF.

The rearrangement uses TRBV11-2 and TRBJ2-3, with D possibly matching TRBD2 (6 bases). The CDR3 runs to 18 residues. The germline CDR1 and CDR2 sequences are SGHAT and FQNNGV. V lost 0 bases to trimming and J lost 6 bases, with 22 bases between them. Here the CDR3 DNA reads TGTGCCAGCAGCTTAGATTTATATGGAGGTGGGGCGGGGGATACGCAGTATTTT. Protein product: CASSLDLYGGGAGDTQYF.

This clonotype was detected ten times or more. V and J are TRBV7-2 and TRBJ1-2; 10 nucleotides line up with TRBD1. Germline CDR1 and CDR2: SGHTA and FQGNSA. CDR3 length: 15 residues. The J segment lost 0 bases and the V segment lost 5 bases, leaving 3 bases of the junction unmatched. In DNA, the CDR3 is TGTGCCAGCAGCCTGGACAGGGGGGCTAACTATGGCTACACCTTC. Translation gives CASSLDRGANYGYTF.

This clonotype was observed at least ten times. The chain uses TRBV7-8 and TRBJ2-1; D perhaps matches TRBD1 (6 bases). V gave up 5 bases and J gave up 12 bases, with 14 bases separating them. The CDR3 length is 12 residues. Germline loops: CDR1 SGHVS, CDR2 FQNEAQ. The CDR3 bases are TGTGCCAGCAGCCAACAGGGAGACGTGCAGTTCTTC. Encoded protein: CASSQQGDVQFF.

The V and J genes are TRBV3-1 and TRBJ1-1; no clear D. The CDR3 is made up of 13 amino acids. Germline V gene lookup returns CDR1 LGHDT and CDR2 YNNKEL (reference sequence). V was clipped by 3 bases and J by 6 bases, with 11 bases between them. The CDR3 protein is CASSHSRVAEAFF. The CDR3 DNA reads TGTGCCAGCAGCCACTCGCGGGTGGCTGAAGCTTTCTTT.

The table lists this clonotype with many counts. V usage is TRBV14 and J usage is TRBJ1-2, with a possible D match to TRBD1 (6 bases). The germline CDR1 and CDR2 sequences are SGHDN and FVKESK. The CDR3 sequence is 14 residues long. The V end lost 0 bases, the J end lost 8 bases, and 13 bases lay between the germline ends. CDR3 region: CASSQDYGGEGYTF. The CDR3 coding sequence is TGTGCCAGCAGCCAAGATTACGGGGGCGAAGGCTACACCTTC.

The chain combines TRBV28 with TRBJ1-5; D gene uncertain. CDR3 size: 17 residues. The ends were cut back, 6 bases at V and 1 base at J, with 19 bases in the middle. Germline loops: CDR1 MDHEN, CDR2 SYDVKM. In DNA form, the CDR3 reads TGTGCCAGCAGACCGGGCTCCTCTGGGCGGAGCAATCAGCCCCAGCATTTT. Its protein product is CASRPGSSGRSNQPQHF.